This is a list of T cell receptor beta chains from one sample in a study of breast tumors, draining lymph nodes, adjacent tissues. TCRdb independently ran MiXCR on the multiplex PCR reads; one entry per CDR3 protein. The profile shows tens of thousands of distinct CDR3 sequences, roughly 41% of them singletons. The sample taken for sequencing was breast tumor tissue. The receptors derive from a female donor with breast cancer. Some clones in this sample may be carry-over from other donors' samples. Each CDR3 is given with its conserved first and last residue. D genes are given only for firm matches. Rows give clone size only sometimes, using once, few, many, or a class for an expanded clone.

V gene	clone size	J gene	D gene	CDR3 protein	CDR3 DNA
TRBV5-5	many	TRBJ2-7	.	CASSSGWEQYF	TGTGCCAGCAGCTCAGGGTGGGAGCAGTACTTC
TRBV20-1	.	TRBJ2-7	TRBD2	CSANSGRGTYEQYF	TGCAGTGCCAATAGCGGGAGGGGAACGTACGAGCAGTACTTC
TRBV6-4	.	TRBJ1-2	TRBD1	CASSPSGQANYGCTF	TGTGCCAGCTCCCCCTCGGGACAGGCTAACTATGGCTGCACCTTC
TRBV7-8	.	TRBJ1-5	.	CASSLGRVSNQPQHF	TGTGCCAGCAGCTTAGGGAGGGTTAGCAATCAGCCCCAGCATTTT
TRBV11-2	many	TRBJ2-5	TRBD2	CASSPPTSGIRETQYF	TGTGCCAGCAGCCCACCGACTAGCGGGATACGAGAGACCCAGTACTTC
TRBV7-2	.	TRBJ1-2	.	CASSLGPGNRYGYPF	TGTGCCAGCAGCTTAGGGCCCGGGAACCGCTATGGCTACCCCTTC
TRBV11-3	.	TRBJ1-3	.	CASSLGDSGNTIYF	TGTGCCAGCAGCCTCGGGGACTCTGGAAACACCATATATTTT
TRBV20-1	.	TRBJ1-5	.	CSARSFPAQHF	TGCAGTGCTAGATCGTTCCCAGCCCAGCATTTT
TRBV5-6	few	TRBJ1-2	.	CASSLFAGTNYGYTF	TGTGCCAGCAGCTTGTTCGCAGGGACCAACTATGGCTACACCTTC
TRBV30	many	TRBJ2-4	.	CAWREAGGLKNIQYF	TGTGCCTGGAGGGAAGCTGGCGGACTCAAAAACATTCAGTACTTC
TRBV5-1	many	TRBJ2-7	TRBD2	CASRLQREAYEQYF	TGCGCCAGCAGATTACAGCGGGAGGCCTACGAGCAGTACTTC
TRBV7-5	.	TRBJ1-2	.	CISVPAAYNLSRLHYGYTF	.
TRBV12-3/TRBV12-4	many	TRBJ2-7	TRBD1	CASSARDRNSYEQYF	TGTGCCAGCAGTGCTCGGGACAGGAATTCCTACGAGCAGTACTTC
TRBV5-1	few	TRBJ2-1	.	CASSLADGSLIWNEQFF	TGCGCCAGCAGCTTGGCGGACGGGAGTCTTATCTGGAATGAGCAGTTCTTC